This T cell receptor (beta chain) was found in a study of OX40 agonist ivuxolimab in advanced cancers. Study-level background: The dose-escalation cohort was just under 85% male, with a mean age of approximately 61 years, ranging roughly 20 to 90. Whole-study findings and limits: Some of the nonresponding patients also showed low levels of normalized T-cell clonal expansion. Partial responders treated at 0.1-3.0 mg/kg exhibited clonal expansion among the lowest measured.

This CDR3 comprises 13 residues. Trimming pared 0 bases from V and 6 bases from J, leaving 10 bases between. Germline values: CDR1 SGHDT, CDR2 YYEEEE. The protocol was immunoSEQ multiplex PCR, while the TCRdb copy is restricted to in-frame clones and leaves out a portion. The sample lists roughly 43,000 clones, 90% to 95% seen once, with 4.9% in the top ten. Regarding this clone: Antigen specificity is unknown.

The source was CD4+ or CD8+ T cells sorted from blood, collected in a trial of the OX40 agonist ivuxolimab. This TCR derives from an adult with an advanced solid tumor such as melanoma, head and neck, liver or kidney cancer. The rearrangement links TRBV5-6 to TRBJ2-7, with D maybe TRBD1 (5 bases). CDR3 coding DNA: TGTGCCAGCAGCTTGGGGGGCCCCAGCGAGCAGTACTTC. It specifies CASSLGGPSEQYF.